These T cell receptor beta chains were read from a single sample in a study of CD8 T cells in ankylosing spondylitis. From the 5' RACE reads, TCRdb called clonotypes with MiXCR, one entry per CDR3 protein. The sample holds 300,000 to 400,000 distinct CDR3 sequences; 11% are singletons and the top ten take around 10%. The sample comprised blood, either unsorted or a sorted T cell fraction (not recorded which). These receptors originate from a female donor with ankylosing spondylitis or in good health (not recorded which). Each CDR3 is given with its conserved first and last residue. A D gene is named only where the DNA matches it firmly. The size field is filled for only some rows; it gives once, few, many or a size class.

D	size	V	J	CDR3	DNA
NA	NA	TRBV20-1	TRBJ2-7	CSARSGSRAYEQYF	TGCAGTGCTAGAAGTGGTAGTCGGGCCTACGAGCAGTACTTC
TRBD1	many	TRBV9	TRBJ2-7	CASSATGAYEQYF	TGTGCCAGCAGTGCAACAGGGGCCTACGAGCAGTACTTC
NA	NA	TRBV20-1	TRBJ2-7	CSARGRGSYEQYF	TGCAGTGCTAGGGGAAGGGGCTCCTACGAGCAGTACTTC
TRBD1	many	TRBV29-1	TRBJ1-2	CSALVQGAVGYTF	TGCAGCGCCCTCGTACAGGGGGCGGTTGGCTACACCTTC
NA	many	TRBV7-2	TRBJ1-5	CASSLARGPTGGNQPQHF	TGTGCCAGCAGCTTAGCGCGCGGGCCTACCGGGGGCAATCAGCCCCAGCATTTT
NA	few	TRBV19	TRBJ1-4	CASSPPTTNEKLFF	TGTGCCAGTAGTCCGCCCACAACTAATGAAAAACTGTTTTTT
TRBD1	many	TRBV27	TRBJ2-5	CASRIRGLGETQYF	TGTGCCAGCAGGATTAGGGGGCTGGGAGAGACCCAGTACTTC
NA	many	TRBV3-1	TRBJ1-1	CASRAVAMNTEAFF	TGTGCCAGCAGGGCGGTAGCGATGAACACTGAAGCTTTCTTT
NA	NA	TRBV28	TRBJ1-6	CASSIRGSPLHF	TGTGCCAGCAGCATCAGGGGTTCACCCCTCCACTTT
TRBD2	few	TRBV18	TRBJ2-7	CASSPGLADYYEQYF	TGTGCCAGCTCACCGGGACTAGCGGATTACTACGAGCAGTACTTC
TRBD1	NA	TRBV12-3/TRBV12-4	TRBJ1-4	CASSRPTGVGEKLFF	TGTGCCAGCAGCCGACCAACAGGGGTTGGGGAAAAACTGTTTTTT
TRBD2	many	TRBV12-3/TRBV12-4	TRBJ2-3	CASSRDYTDTQYF	TGTGCCAGCAGTAGGGACTACACAGATACGCAGTATTTT
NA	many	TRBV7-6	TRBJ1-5	CASSLAGWSQPQHF	TGTGCCAGCAGCTTAGCGGGATGGAGCCAGCCCCAGCATTTT
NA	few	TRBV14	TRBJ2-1	CASRGTSYNEQFF	TGTGCCAGCAGAGGGACATCGTACAATGAGCAGTTCTTC
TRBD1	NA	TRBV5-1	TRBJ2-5	CASSLQGAGGETQYF	TGCGCCAGCAGCTTACAGGGGGCAGGGGGAGAGACCCAGTACTTC
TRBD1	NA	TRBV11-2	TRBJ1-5	CASSLRDRADQPQHF	TGTGCCAGCAGCTTAAGGGACAGGGCCGATCAGCCCCAGCATTTT
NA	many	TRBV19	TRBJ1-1	CASSSARGIPEAFF	TGTGCCAGTAGTAGTGCACGCGGCATCCCTGAAGCTTTCTTT
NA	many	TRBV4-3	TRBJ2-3	CASSQRVADTQYF	TGCGCCAGCAGCCAGAGAGTCGCAGATACGCAGTATTTT
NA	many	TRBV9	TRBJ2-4	CASSSTSPGSPIQYF	TGTGCCAGCAGCTCGACTTCCCCCGGGAGTCCCATTCAGTACTTC
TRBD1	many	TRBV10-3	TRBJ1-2	CAISESMPGGVGYTF	TGTGCCATCAGTGAGTCGATGCCAGGGGGCGTTGGCTACACCTTC
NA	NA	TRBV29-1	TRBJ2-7	CSVGRGHEQYF	TGCAGCGTTGGGAGGGGGCACGAGCAGTACTTC
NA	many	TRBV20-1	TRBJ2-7	CSAVRRELHSYEQYF	TGCAGTGCTGTACGACGGGAGCTGCACTCCTACGAGCAGTACTTC
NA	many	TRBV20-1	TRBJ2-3	CSASVIARDTQYF	TGCAGTGCTAGTGTAATAGCCCGGGATACGCAGTATTTT
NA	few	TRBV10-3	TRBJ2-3	CAISKLESTDTQYF	TGTGCCATCAGTAAGCTAGAAAGCACAGATACGCAGTATTTT
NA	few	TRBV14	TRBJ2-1	CASSQDWNEQFF	TGTGCCAGCAGCCAAGATTGGAATGAGCAGTTCTTC
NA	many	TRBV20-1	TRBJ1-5	CSAIPGVSSNQPQHF	TGCAGTGCTATACCAGGGGTTTCTAGCAATCAGCCCCAGCATTTT
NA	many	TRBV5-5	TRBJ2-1	CASSLMRGTPYNEQFF	TGTGCCAGCAGCTTAATGCGGGGAACACCCTACAATGAGCAGTTCTTC
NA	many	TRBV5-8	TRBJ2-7	CASSLGQGLTYEQYF	TGTGCCAGCAGCTTGGGTCAGGGTTTAACCTACGAGCAGTACTTC